A single sample is the source of the 27 T cell receptor beta chains below, sequenced in a study of T cell responses to AZD1222 COVID-19 vaccine. Repertoires were generated with immunoSEQ multiplex PCR, while TCRdb's copy carries only in-frame clones and drops some. Counted here are tens of thousands of clones, around nine tenths occurring once; the ten biggest clones make up under 25%. Sequencing was performed on peripheral blood, taken on day 0 of AZD1222 vaccination. These receptors were collected from an adult in good health.

The chain links TRBV2 to TRBJ2-7, with D maybe TRBD2 (5 bases). V dropped 8 bases and J dropped 3 bases, with 17 bases sitting between them. CDR3 size: 14 residues. In germline, CDR1 is SNHLY, CDR2 FYNNEI. CDR3 sequence: CASQDGPTNYEQYF. The DNA of the CDR3 is TGTGCCAGCCAGGATGGTCCGACTAACTACGAGCAGTACTTC.

The chain uses TRBV5-1 and TRBJ1-1; 9 bases fit TRBD1. Germline V CDR1 and CDR2: SGHRS, YFSETQ. With 2 bases clipped from V and 4 bases from J, the junction kept 6 bases outside the gene matches. The CDR3 extends over 15 amino acids. CDR3 DNA sequence: TGCGCCAGCAGCTTACAGGGGGCGCGTGCCACTGAAGCTTTCTTT. Amino acids: CASSLQGARATEAFF.

This chain joins TRBV19 and TRBJ1-2, with a weak D call TRBD1 (5 bases). Per germline, CDR1 LNHDA and CDR2 SQIVND (reference sequence). Trimming stripped 5 bases from V and 2 bases from J, with 12 bases between. The CDR3 runs 14 residues. The chain's CDR3 is CASSDPGSNYGYTF. The CDR3 region has the DNA TGTGCCAGTAGTGACCCAGGGAGCAACTATGGCTACACCTTC.

This clone has only a few counts. CDR3: CASSYGRAVYEQYF. CDR3 nucleotide sequence: TGTGCCAGCAGTTACGGCAGGGCCGTTTACGAGCAGTACTTC. The rearrangement uses TRBV6-2 or TRBV6-3 and TRBJ2-7; weak D call: TRBD1 (5 bases). V lost 2 bases and J lost 4, with 12 bases in between. In germline, CDR1 is MNHEY, CDR2 SVGEGT. CDR3 length: 14 amino acids.

The count of this clone is one. The chain employs TRBV19 and TRBJ2-3; D is perhaps TRBD1 (6 bases). In germline, CDR1 is LNHDA, CDR2 SQIVND (reference sequence). CDR3 length: 15 residues. The ends were cut back, 9 bases at V and 0 bases at J, with 16 bases in the middle. The CDR3 nucleotides are TGTGCCAGCCGGGCGGAAGGGGGTAGCACAGATACGCAGTATTTT. Its protein product is CASRAEGGSTDTQYF.

This chain uses TRBV28 with TRBJ1-1; D unclear. The CDR3 is 12 residues long. Trimming removed 9 bases from V and 3 bases from J, with 11 bases in between. Germline loops: CDR1 MDHEN, CDR2 SYDVKM. The CDR3 DNA reads as TGTGCCAGTAGTAAGGACTACACTGAAGCTTTCTTT. Its protein is CASSKDYTEAFF.

The chain couples TRBV6-4 to TRBJ2-6, with 9 bases aligning to TRBD1. V lost 4 bases, J lost 4 bases, and 5 bases stayed unmatched. CDR3 length: 16 amino acids. Germline V gene lookup returns CDR1 MRHNA and CDR2 SNTAGT. This chain's CDR3 is CASSARTGAGANVLTF. CDR3 bases: TGTGCCAGCAGTGCTCGGACAGGGGCCGGGGCCAACGTCCTGACTTTC.

The chain joins TRBV20-1 to TRBJ2-1; no clear D gene. Germline V gene lookup returns CDR1 DFQATT and CDR2 SNEGSKA (reference sequence). The CDR3 sequence is 13 residues long. V was cut by 5 bases and J by 6 bases, with 14 bases left in between. CDR3 in DNA: TGCAGTGCTGGTGAACCTAGTGGCAATGAGCAGTTCTTC. It translates to CSAGEPSGNEQFF.

The V call is TRBV7-2, the J call TRBJ1-2, with TRBD1 identical over 9 bases. V gave up 4 bases and J gave up 8 bases; unmatched junction bases: 8. The V gene's germline CDR1 is SGHTA and CDR2 FQGNSA. The CDR3 sequence is 14 residues long. For the CDR3, the DNA is TGTGCCAGCAGCTACCTACAGGGGGCGGAGGGCTACACCTTC. Amino acid sequence: CASSYLQGAEGYTF.

This clone was counted a few times. The V gene is TRBV27, the J gene TRBJ2-7, with TRBD1 identical over 7 bases. There are 15 residues in the CDR3. With 2 bases clipped from V and 0 bases from J, the junction kept 4 bases outside the gene matches. Germline V gives CDR1 MNHEY, CDR2 SMNVEV (reference sequence). CDR3 protein: CASSLKGQTSYEQYF. The CDR3 DNA sequence: TGTGCCAGCAGTTTAAAGGGACAGACCTCCTACGAGCAGTACTTC.

V gene TRBV5-5 combines with J gene TRBJ1-2, with D hard to call. Germline values: CDR1 SGHKS, CDR2 YYEKEE (reference sequence). The V and J ends lost 0 bases and 6 bases respectively, with 12 bases between them. The CDR3 consists of 14 residues. The CDR3 nucleotides read TGTGCCAGCAGCTTGGTTAGGCCAGGCCATGGCTACACCTTC. Its translation is CASSLVRPGHGYTF.

On this clone itself: Other DNA sequences from this sample encode an identical CDR3 as well. The chain recombines TRBV19 with TRBJ1-5, with a tentative D call TRBD1 (5 bases). Trimming stripped 6 bases from V and 7 bases from J, with 10 bases between. Germline CDR1 LNHDA, CDR2 SQIVND (reference sequence). The CDR3 has 12 residues. The CDR3 DNA sequence: TGTGCCAGTAGCCAGGGAAACCAGCCCCAGCATTTT. Translated, it gives CASSQGNQPQHF.

Of note for this clone: The junction departs from germline at one end; a sequencing error may be responsible. The chain couples TRBV7-2 to TRBJ1-1, with a possible D match to TRBD1 (5 bases). CDR1 is SGHTA and CDR2 is FQGNSA in the germline V gene. The CDR3 runs to 16 residues. CDR3 region: CASRLGPGRLNTEAFF. For the CDR3, the DNA is TGTGCCAGCAGATTAGGGCCGGGGCGGCTGAACACTGAAGCTTTCTTT.

The chain recombines TRBV6-6 with TRBJ1-2, with a possible D match to TRBD1 (5 bases). Germline V gene data show CDR1 as MNHNY and CDR2 as SVGAGI (reference sequence). V dropped 2 bases and J dropped 8 bases, with 15 bases sitting between them. The length of the CDR3 is 14 residues. In DNA, the CDR3 is TGTGCCAGCAGTTACAGTCTTGGACAAATAGGCTACACCTTC. Translating gives CASSYSLGQIGYTF.

This chain connects TRBV28 to TRBJ2-7; D call uncertain. Germline loops: CDR1 MDHEN, CDR2 SYDVKM. Trimming removed 1 base at V and 4 bases at J, with 5 bases between. The CDR3 is 12 residues long. The CDR3 sequence is CASSLLRYEQYF. The CDR3 DNA sequence: TGTGCCAGCAGTTTATTACGATACGAGCAGTACTTC. Together with reference TRBV28 and TRBJ2-7, the CDR3 gives the full variable domain: DVKVTQSSRYLVKRTGEKVFLECVQDMDHENMFWYRQDPGLGLRLIYFSYDVKMKEKGDIPEGYSVSREKKERFSLILESASTNQTSMYLCASSLLRYEQYFGPGTRLTVT.

The chain has TRBV7-3 and TRBJ2-3; no firm D call. The V end was cut by 5 bases, the J end by 3 bases, with 9 bases between. The CDR3 has 13 amino acids. Germline CDR1 reads SGHTA; CDR2 reads FQGTGA. CDR3 loop: CASSPGSTDTQYF. CDR3 bases: TGTGCCAGCAGCCCGGGCTCGACAGATACGCAGTATTTT.

The chain combines TRBV18 with TRBJ2-2, with TRBD1 matching over 9 bases. The germline gives CDR1 KGHSH, CDR2 LQKENI. The CDR3 is made up of 16 amino acids. The junction had 4 bases not matched to a gene; V was cut back by 3 bases and J by 2 bases. CDR3 nucleotide sequence: TGTGCCAGCTCACCGACGGGACAGGGAAACACCGGGGAGCTGTTTTTT. This sequence encodes CASSPTGQGNTGELFF.

V and J are TRBV28 and TRBJ2-7; no definite D call. Trimming removed 3 bases from V and 4 bases from J, with 7 bases in between. Per the germline V gene, CDR1 is MDHEN and CDR2 is SYDVKM. The CDR3 covers 12 residues. The CDR3, as DNA: TGTGCCAGCAGTTTTGAAGGGTACGAGCAGTACTTC. Residues: CASSFEGYEQYF.

On this clone itself: Mismatch with germline at one junction end may stem from a read error. The CDR3: CASFSPSANTIYF. The DNA for the CDR3 is TGTGCCAGCTTTAGCCCGTCTGCAAACACCATATATTTT. This sequence joins TRBV6-6 and TRBJ1-3; no definite D call. The CDR3 is 13 amino acids. Germline V gene sequence: CDR1 MNHNY, CDR2 SVGAGI (reference sequence).

The chain carries TRBV7-3 and TRBJ2-1; TRBD2 matches 11 bases. The germline gives CDR1 SGHTA, CDR2 FQGTGA. J was trimmed by 8 bases and V by 5 bases; bases with no gene match: 5. The CDR3 is 14 amino acids. Here the CDR3 reads CASSPHSGGDEQFF. In nucleotides, the CDR3 is TGTGCCAGCAGCCCCCATAGCGGGGGGGATGAGCAGTTCTTC.

J is TRBJ1-1 and V is TRBV19, with TRBD1 as a possible D gene (5 bases). This CDR3 region has 16 residues. Germline values: CDR1 LNHDA, CDR2 SQIVND (reference sequence). The V and J ends lost 6 bases and 0 bases respectively, with 17 bases between them. This CDR3 is CASSPMPQGLNTEAFF. The CDR3 DNA sequence: TGTGCCAGTAGCCCCATGCCGCAGGGTCTGAACACTGAAGCTTTCTTT. Complete variable domain (other parts from reference TRBV19 and TRBJ1-1): DGGITQSPKYLFRKEGQNVTLSCEQNLNHDAMYWYRQDPGQGLRLIYYSQIVNDFQKGDIAEGYSVSREKKESFPLTVTSAQKNPTAFYLCASSPMPQGLNTEAFFGQGTRLTVV.

This chain joins TRBV5-5 and TRBJ1-4; 7 positions agree with TRBD1. The CDR3 is 15 residues long. The V gene's germline CDR1 is SGHKS and CDR2 YYEKEE (reference sequence). After removal of 4 bases from V and 7 bases from J, the junction contained 10 bases not matched to a gene. Written as DNA, the CDR3 is TGTGCCAGCAGCCCCAGGGGGGGCGGAGGTGAAAAACTGTTTTTT. This translates into CASSPRGGGGEKLFF.

The rearrangement links TRBV28 to TRBJ2-5; no firm D call. CDR3 size: 13 residues. Between the trimmed V and J ends, which lost 5 bases and 0 bases, there was a span of 7 bases. Germline CDR1 is MDHEN and CDR2 is SYDVKM. CDR3 bases: TGTGCCAGCAGTCCCCCACACCAAGAGACCCAGTACTTC. This translates into CASSPPHQETQYF.

This chain joins TRBV5-8 and TRBJ2-1; 8 nucleotides agree with TRBD2. CDR3 length: 16 amino acids. Trimming at V came to 4 bases and at J to 1 base, leaving 7 bases not matched to a gene. Germline CDR1 SGHTS, CDR2 YDEGEE. This CDR3 reads CASSRWSGGSYNEQFF. The DNA of the CDR3 is TGTGCCAGCAGCCGGTGGAGCGGGGGATCCTACAATGAGCAGTTCTTC.

CDR3 sequence: CASRNEQGADTEAFF. In DNA form, the CDR3 reads TGTGCCAGCAGAAACGAACAGGGGGCTGACACTGAAGCTTTCTTT. J is TRBJ1-1 and V is TRBV5-6, with TRBD1 matching over 9 bases. From germline, CDR1 is SGHDT and CDR2 YYEEEE. This CDR3 comprises 15 residues. V lost 5 bases, J lost 3 bases, and 8 bases stayed unmatched. Full variable domain (missing parts from reference TRBV5-6 and TRBJ1-1): DAGVTQSPTHLIKTRGQQVTLRCSPKSGHDTVSWYQQALGQGPQFIFQYYEEEERQRGNFPDRFSGHQFPNYSSELNVNALLLGDSALYLCASRNEQGADTEAFFGQGTRLTVV.

The CDR3 loop is CASSRQGPQDQPQHF. The CDR3 bases are TGTGCCAGCTCCCGTCAGGGGCCCCAGGATCAGCCCCAGCATTTT. The chain employs TRBV18 and TRBJ1-5; a possible D gene is TRBD1 (6 bases). The CDR3 covers 15 residues. Germline V lookup: CDR1 KGHSH, CDR2 LQKENI. V was trimmed by 6 bases and J by 5 bases, leaving 17 bases between them. Drawing the rest from reference TRBV18 and TRBJ1-5, the complete variable domain is NAGVMQNPRHLVRRRGQEARLRCSPMKGHSHVYWYRQLPEEGLKFMVYLQKENIIDESGMPKERFSAEFPKEGPSILRIQQVVRGDSAAYFCASSRQGPQDQPQHFGDGTRLSIL.

This rearrangement joins TRBV27 to TRBJ2-7, with D tentatively TRBD2 (6 bases). CDR3 length: 14 amino acids. The germline gives CDR1 MNHEY, CDR2 SMNVEV (reference sequence). The V end was cut by 6 bases, the J end by 0 bases, with 12 bases between. The CDR3 loop reads CASSWDSSSYEQYF. For the CDR3, the DNA is TGTGCCAGCAGCTGGGACTCCAGCTCCTACGAGCAGTACTTC.